One sample yielded the 17 T cell receptor beta chains listed below, sequenced in a study of blood T cell repertoires in COVID-19. TCRdb keeps only in-frame clones here, not all; method: immunoSEQ multiplex PCR. The sample lists around 200,000 clones, just under 90% seen once, with about 0.96% in the top ten. The sequenced material came from peripheral blood. These receptors came from a woman aged 18-35 years who had recovered from COVID-19.

With respect to this clone: Different DNA sequences within this sample yield the same CDR3. The genes are TRBV5-1 and TRBJ1-1; 8 bases align to TRBD1. This CDR3 spans 13 amino acids. Trimming removed 4 bases from V and 8 bases from J; junction bases left unmatched: 7. Per the germline V gene, CDR1 is SGHRS and CDR2 is YFSETQ. CDR3 coding DNA: TGCGCCAGCAGCCTGGGAGACAGGGGAGAAGCTTTCTTT. Its protein product is CASSLGDRGEAFF.

The CDR3 region has the DNA TGTGCCAGCAGCTTAGCCCGGCTCCCAGCGGGGGGGTTAGCCAAAAACATTCAGTACTTC. Residues: CASSLARLPAGGLAKNIQYF. The chain couples TRBV7-8 to TRBJ2-4; 10 bases map to TRBD2. CDR3 length equals 20 residues. V dropped 0 bases and J dropped 0; count of bases not matched to a gene: 11. Germline V gene data show CDR1 as SGHVS and CDR2 as FQNEAQ.

The chain recombines TRBV5-8 with TRBJ1-5; 8 bases fit TRBD1. The CDR3 spans 14 residues. CDR1 and CDR2 (germline): SGHTS, YDEGEE. With V trimmed by 4 bases and J by 6 bases, 6 bases remained unmatched. DNA for the CDR3: TGTGCCAGCAGCATCGGACAGGGTGCTCAGCCCCAGCATTTT. It yields the protein CASSIGQGAQPQHF.

This chain links TRBV6-5 with TRBJ2-7; D is ambiguous. V lost 0 bases and J 4 bases, leaving 13 bases between the germline ends. CDR1 is MNHEY and CDR2 is SVGAGI in the germline V gene. The CDR3 covers 15 residues. The CDR3 protein is CASSYSLEIGYEQYV. CDR3 sequence (DNA): TGTGCCAGCAGTTACTCCCTAGAAATTGGTTACGAGCAGTACGTC.

V and J are TRBV5-6 and TRBJ1-3; D unresolved. The CDR3 is 15 residues long. Germline V CDR1 and CDR2: SGHDT, YYEEEE. Trimming stripped 1 base from V and 2 bases from J, with 10 bases between. The CDR3 DNA reads TGTGCCAGCAGCTTGTGGTCAGAACCTGGAAACACCATATATTTT. Protein product: CASSLWSEPGNTIYF. Variable domain in full (rest from reference TRBV5-6 and TRBJ1-3): DAGVTQSPTHLIKTRGQQVTLRCSPKSGHDTVSWYQQALGQGPQFIFQYYEEEERQRGNFPDRFSGHQFPNYSSELNVNALLLGDSALYLCASSLWSEPGNTIYFGEGSWLTVV.

The chain uses TRBV5-1 and TRBJ2-2, with a weak D call TRBD1 (6 bases). CDR1 SGHRS and CDR2 YFSETQ come from the germline V gene. The CDR3 runs 14 residues. Trimming took 4 bases from V and 3 from J, leaving 10 bases between them. This chain's CDR3 is CASSPRTDTGELFF. The CDR3 nucleotides are TGCGCCAGCAGCCCCCGGACAGACACCGGGGAGCTGTTTTTT.

The chain links TRBV5-4 to TRBJ2-1, with a weak D call TRBD1 (6 bases). Trimming pared 1 base from V and 0 bases from J, leaving 23 bases between. The germline CDR1 and CDR2 sequences are SGHNT and YYREEE (reference sequence). The CDR3 loop spans 20 amino acids. CDR3 sequence (DNA): TGTGCCAGCAGCTTGTACCCGTACACACCTGGACAGATCTCCTACAATGAGCAGTTCTTC. The encoded protein is CASSLYPYTPGQISYNEQFF.

CDR3 coding DNA: TGTGCCAGCATCCCCCGCCGTGGCAGGGCAAACGGCTACACCTTC. Protein product: CASIPRRGRANGYTF. The chain carries TRBV28 and TRBJ1-2; D is perhaps TRBD1 (5 bases). With 7 bases removed from V and 8 bases from J, the gap between germline ends came to 23 bases. CDR1 and CDR2 from the germline V gene are MDHEN and SYDVKM. This CDR3 comprises 15 residues.

The chain couples TRBV6-2 or TRBV6-3 to TRBJ2-5; 8 bases line up with TRBD2. Germline CDR1 is MNHEY and CDR2 is SVGEGT. The junction had 11 bases not matched to a gene; V was cut back by 6 bases and J by 5 bases. The CDR3 sequence is 15 residues long. CDR3 sequence reads: CASSHPGLEWETQYF. CDR3 DNA: TGTGCCAGCAGCCATCCGGGACTAGAGTGGGAGACCCAGTACTTC.

The CDR3 region has the DNA TGTGCCAGTAGTATAGGACTAGCGGGGGTGGCGGAGACCCAGTACTTC. Protein product: CASSIGLAGVAETQYF. This sequence joins TRBV19 and TRBJ2-5; 12 bases line up with TRBD2. J lost 5 bases, V lost 1 base, and 5 bases had no gene match. Germline values: CDR1 LNHDA, CDR2 SQIVND (reference sequence). CDR3 size: 16 residues.

This clone was recorded once. This sequence joins TRBV7-8 and TRBJ1-5, with a tentative D call TRBD1 (5 bases). Trimming took 5 bases from V and 3 from J, leaving 17 bases between them. The CDR3 is 16 residues long. Germline loops: CDR1 SGHVS, CDR2 FQNEAQ. The CDR3 bases are TGTGCCAGCAGCCCTCAGGGAAGGACCTCCAATCAGCCCCAGCATTTT. This gives the protein CASSPQGRTSNQPQHF.

The chain combines TRBV19 with TRBJ1-2; D remains ambiguous. Trimming shortened V by 4 bases and J by 6 bases, and 15 bases separated the two germline ends. This CDR3 region has 14 residues. Germline V gene lookup returns CDR1 LNHDA and CDR2 SQIVND (reference sequence). CDR3 residues: CASSKFGVPDGYTF. The CDR3 bases are TGTGCCAGTAGTAAATTTGGAGTACCGGATGGCTACACCTTC.

This rearrangement joins TRBV3-1 (or the pseudogene TRBV3-2) to TRBJ1-1; a possible D gene is TRBD1 (5 bases). The CDR3 runs to 13 residues. CDR1 and CDR2 from the germline V gene are LGHDT and YNNKEL (reference sequence). V was cut by 4 bases and J by 7 bases, with 13 bases left in between. The chain's CDR3 is CASSLSGAGEAFF. CDR3 sequence (DNA): TGTGCCAGCAGCCTCTCTGGGGCAGGTGAAGCTTTCTTT.

This chain connects TRBV19 to TRBJ1-2, with unresolved D. This CDR3 is 13 amino acids long. The V end was cut by 4 bases, the J end by 3 bases, with 9 bases between. Germline loops: CDR1 LNHDA, CDR2 SQIVND (reference sequence). The CDR3 region is CASSTDEDYGYTF. The CDR3 nucleotides read TGTGCCAGTAGTACAGACGAGGACTATGGCTACACCTTC.

The CDR3 DNA sequence: TGTGCCAGCAGTTACCGCAGGGGGCTTTTCCCAGATACGCAGTATTTT. Translation gives CASSYRRGLFPDTQYF. The chain links TRBV6-2 or TRBV6-3 to TRBJ2-3; 8 nucleotides align to TRBD1. The CDR3 runs to 16 residues. The germline V gene has CDR1 MNHEY and CDR2 SVGEGT. V was clipped by 2 bases and J by 4 bases; unmatched bases: 8.

The chain carries TRBV2 and TRBJ2-1; possibly TRBD1 for D (7 bases). V was clipped by 3 bases and J by 3 bases, with 12 bases between them. Germline CDR1 reads SNHLY; CDR2 reads FYNNEI. CDR3 length: 15 amino acids. The CDR3 nucleotides read TGTGCCAGCAGTGAGGAGGGGGCTAACTACAATGAGCAGTTCTTC. Its protein is CASSEEGANYNEQFF.

The chain combines TRBV5-1 with TRBJ2-3, with a tentative D call TRBD2 (5 bases). The CDR3 is 14 residues long. The germline CDR1 and CDR2 sequences are SGHRS and YFSETQ. V lost 7 bases, J lost 0 bases, and 12 bases lay in between. The CDR3 DNA reads as TGCGCCAGCTATAGACTATCTAGCACAGATACGCAGTATTTT. Its translation: CASYRLSSTDTQYF.